Following are 7 T cell receptor beta chains from one sample sequenced in a study of CD8+ T cells in alopecia areata. As the sequencing template, cDNA was produced by extracting RNA and reverse transcribing it. Measured with immunoSEQ multiplex PCR; TCRdb has only the in-frame clones, and not every one. The data contain 150,000 to 200,000 clones, less than 70% of them seen just once; the ten biggest clones take up 13% to 15%. Treatment noted: oral pan-JAK inhibitor, 5-10 mg twice daily. Material: CD4+ T cells sorted from blood, obtained at week 24, from a patient treated with tofacitinib. The receptors derive from a human donor with alopecia areata.

The V and J genes are TRBV18 and TRBJ1-2, with D hard to call. From germline, CDR1 is KGHSH and CDR2 LQKENI. The CDR3 sequence is 13 residues long. V gave up 2 bases and J gave up 3 bases, with 7 bases separating them. CDR3 DNA sequence: TGTGCCAGCTCACCAGGGCGGGACTATGGCTACACCTTC. Translation: CASSPGRDYGYTF.

This clone was counted only a few times. This sequence joins TRBV6-5 and TRBJ1-1; 8 nucleotides agree with TRBD1. Germline V CDR1 and CDR2: MNHEY, SVGAGI. This CDR3 comprises 13 residues. Trimming removed 6 bases from V and 3 bases from J; junction bases left unmatched: 3. The DNA of the CDR3 is TGTGCCAGCAGGAGACAGGGGTACACTGAAGCTTTCTTT. It encodes CASRRQGYTEAFF.

This clone was detected once. The chain uses TRBV25-1 and TRBJ1-5, with a possible D match to TRBD1 (5 bases). The germline gives CDR1 MGHDK, CDR2 SYGVNS. Trimming took off 3 bases at V and 7 bases at J, with 7 bases between the two ends. The length of the CDR3 is 12 residues. CDR3 DNA: TGTGCCAGCAGTGATGGGACCCAGCCCCAGCATTTT. Protein: CASSDGTQPQHF.

The V call is TRBV2, the J call TRBJ2-7; D gene uncertain. The V end was cut by 4 bases, the J end by 3 bases, with 7 bases between. The CDR3 sequence is 12 residues long. From germline, CDR1 is SNHLY and CDR2 FYNNEI. The chain's CDR3 is CASSGTDYEQYF. DNA for the CDR3: TGTGCCAGCAGTGGGACGGACTACGAGCAGTACTTC.

In this sample, this clone turned up once. The chain combines TRBV11-2 with TRBJ2-1; no clear D. The ends were cut back, 2 bases at V and 5 bases at J, with 13 bases in the middle. The V gene's germline CDR1 is SGHAT and CDR2 FQNNGV. This CDR3 is 15 amino acids long. This CDR3 reads CASSLRSRVDNEQFF. CDR3 coding DNA: TGTGCCAGCAGCTTACGAAGTCGTGTGGACAATGAGCAGTTCTTC.

The J gene is TRBJ2-7, the V gene TRBV7-8; TRBD2 matches 11 bases. The germline V gene has CDR1 SGHVS and CDR2 FQNEAQ. Losses at the gene ends were 5 bases for V and 6 bases for J; bases not matched to a gene: 9. This CDR3 contains 15 residues. DNA for the CDR3: TGTGCCAGCAGCATTAGCGGGGGGGCCATGCGCGAGCAGTACTTC. It codes for CASSISGGAMREQYF. The complete variable domain, with remaining parts taken from reference TRBV7-8 and TRBJ2-7, reads GAGVSQSPRYKVAKRGQDVALRCDPISGHVSLFWYQQALGQGPEFLTYFQNEAQLDKSGLPSDRFFAERPEGSVSTLKIQRTQQEDSAVYLCASSISGGAMREQYFGPGTRLTVT.

This clone was observed once. The CDR3 reads CASSPGRGATDTQYF. The CDR3 DNA reads as TGCGCCAGCAGCCCAGGACGGGGAGCCACAGATACGCAGTATTTT. The chain uses TRBV5-1 and TRBJ2-3; D may be TRBD2 (5 bases). The length of the CDR3 is 15 residues. The germline CDR1 and CDR2 sequences are SGHRS and YFSETQ. The ends were cut back, 4 bases at V and 2 bases at J, with 14 bases in the middle.